Shown below are 15 T cell receptor beta chains from a single sample sequenced in a study of T cells in women clearing cervical HPV infection. Libraries were prepared by immunoSEQ multiplex PCR; TCRdb keeps only in-frame clonotypes and omits some of them. The repertoire table contains approximately 21,000 clones. Sequenced input: blood buffy coat. Receptors originate from a woman between 18 and 70 years old with a cervical HPV16 infection that either progressed to CIN3+ or cleared (not recorded which).

Comment on this clone: The CDR3 end falls 3 residues outside the read, so it is completed with the germline J gene. The genes are TRBV6-2 or TRBV6-3 and TRBJ2-3; 9 bases fit TRBD1. The CDR3 runs to 15 residues. V shed 8 bases, J shed 6 bases, and the junction held 12 bases outside the gene matches. The germline CDR1 and CDR2 sequences are MNHEY and SVGEGT. The CDR3 loop reads CASWSGQGRLDTQYF. The CDR3 bases that were read are TGTGCCAGCTGGTCCGGACAGGGGAGGTTGGATACG.

Worth noting for this clone: The observed sequence ends 3 residues before the CDR3 terminus, with the missing tail filled in from the germline J gene. The rearrangement links TRBV18 to TRBJ2-3; D is possibly TRBD1 or TRBD2 (6 bases each). CDR3 length equals 15 residues. Deletions cut 3 bases from V and 4 bases from J, with 14 bases between. Germline V CDR1 and CDR2: KGHSH, LQKENI. The CDR3 spells CASSPQGRLADTQYF. The sequenced part of the CDR3 DNA is TGTGCCAGCTCACCCCAGGGGAGGCTCGCAGATACG.

With regard to this clone: The read gets to within 3 residues of the CDR3 end, and the germline J gene fills in the rest. The rearrangement links TRBV5-6 to TRBJ2-1; D is perhaps TRBD1 (5 bases). CDR3 size: 14 residues. V was cut by 4 bases and J by 1 base, with 9 bases left in between. Germline V lookup: CDR1 SGHDT, CDR2 YYEEEE. The DNA read from the CDR3 is TGTGCCAGCAGCATCGACAGTTCCTACAATGAG. Translating it yields CASSIDSSYNE. The full CDR3 protein is CASSIDSSYNEQFF.

For this clone: From the germline J gene comes the end of the CDR3, since the read stops 3 residues before it. The rearrangement uses TRBV2 and TRBJ2-5, with D perhaps TRBD2 (6 bases). This CDR3 has 12 amino acids. The germline V gene encodes CDR1 SNHLY and CDR2 FYNNEI. V was shortened by 7 bases and J by 5 bases, with 11 bases between the two germline ends. Partial CDR3 DNA: TGTGCCAGCACTCTAGCGACGGAGACC. Protein sequence: CASTLATET. The complete CDR3 reads CASTLATETQYF.

About this clone itself: The read gets to within 3 residues of the CDR3 end, and the germline J gene fills in the rest. The V call is TRBV14, the J call TRBJ2-5; D uncertain. V was clipped by 4 bases and J by 7 bases, with 7 bases between them. This CDR3 region has 11 residues. From germline, CDR1 is SGHDN and CDR2 FVKESK. The CDR3 loop reads CASSLSVTQYF. The covered CDR3 bases are TGTGCCAGCAGCCTTAGTGTGACC.

Points on this clone: The read ends 3 residues early relative to the CDR3; the germline J gene fills the gap. The rearrangement links TRBV5-6 to TRBJ1-1; D remains unclear. This CDR3 contains 15 residues. V was clipped by 0 bases and J by 0 bases, with 9 bases between them. In germline, CDR1 is SGHDT, CDR2 YYEEEE. CDR3: CASSLGVSMNTEAFF. The sequenced part of the CDR3 DNA is TGTGCCAGCAGCTTGGGTGTGTCCATGAACACTGAA.

CDR3: CSARTSDRGRGYTF. The CDR3 bases that were read are TGCAGTGCTAGAACCTCGGACAGGGGGCGAGGC. The chain uses TRBV20-1 and TRBJ1-2, with 11 bases identical to TRBD1. Read coverage stops 3 residues before the CDR3 terminus; the germline J gene supplies the remainder. Germline V gene sequence: CDR1 DFQATT, CDR2 SNEGSKA (reference sequence). This CDR3 region has 14 residues.

As for this clone: The read halts 3 residues ahead of the CDR3 end, with the missing end drawn from the germline J gene. This chain uses TRBV14 with TRBJ1-1; no reliable D call. Germline V gene data show CDR1 as SGHDN and CDR2 as FVKESK. Trimming removed 4 bases from V and 2 bases from J, with 14 bases in between. The CDR3 loop spans 15 amino acids. The CDR3 is CASSPGLGSNTEAFF. CDR3 bases read: TGTGCCAGCAGCCCGGGGTTGGGCTCAAACACTGAA.

Of note for this clone: Read sequence stops 3 residues before the CDR3 end, and the germline J gene provides the missing end. The rearrangement links TRBV30 to TRBJ2-2; TRBD2 matches at 8 bases. The CDR3 extends over 14 amino acids. Per germline, CDR1 GTSNPN and CDR2 SVGIG (reference sequence). The CDR3 region is CACPPPGGGEKLFF. The CDR3 DNA, read in part, is TGTGCCTGCCCACCCCCCGGGGGGGGTGAAAAG.

Regarding this clone: With the read ending 3 residues before the CDR3 end, the germline J gene is used to fill in that end. The chain recombines TRBV19 with TRBJ2-3, with 7 positions matching TRBD2. This CDR3 is built from 19 residues. Per germline, CDR1 LNHDA and CDR2 SQIVND (reference sequence). This CDR3 reads CASSMFGSVGGSPQETQYF. The CDR3 bases that were read are TGTGCCAGTAGTATGTTCGGTTCGGTCGGGGGGAGCCCCCAAGAGACG.

For this clone: The junction departs from germline at one end; a sequencing error may be responsible. The read terminates 3 residues before the CDR3 end, so the remaining end is supplied by the germline J gene. This chain links TRBV7-7 with TRBJ2-4; possible D gene TRBD1, 5 bases. This CDR3 is 14 amino acids long. Looked up from germline, CDR1 is SSHAT and CDR2 is FNYEAQ (reference sequence). The sequenced CDR3 bases are TGTGCTAGCAGCTTAATTGGACAACACCAAATT. Its protein product is CASSLIGQHQI. The whole CDR3 protein is CASSLIGQHQIQYF.

Remarks on this clone: Read coverage stops 3 residues before the CDR3 terminus; the germline J gene supplies the remainder. This sequence joins TRBV7-3 and TRBJ1-1; no definite D call. Germline CDR1 reads SGHTA; CDR2 reads FQGTGA. V lost 5 bases, J lost 0 bases, and 10 bases lay in between. The CDR3 runs 14 residues. The covered CDR3 bases are TGTGCCAGCAGCCCTGATAGAATGAACACTGAA. Protein: CASSPDRMNTE. The CDR3 in full is CASSPDRMNTEAFF.

In regard to this clone: The read is 3 residues too short to cover the CDR3 end, so that end is filled in from the germline J gene. The chain combines TRBV19 with TRBJ2-1, with TRBD2 matching 7 bases. CDR1 and CDR2 from the germline V gene are LNHDA and SQIVND (reference sequence). The length of the CDR3 is 17 residues. V gave up 4 bases and J gave up 5 bases; unmatched junction bases: 14. CDR3 loop: CASSRGGPLRGNNEQFF. CDR3 DNA, as far as it was read: TGTGCCAGTAGTAGGGGGGGACCTCTAAGGGGAAACAATGAG. Together with reference TRBV19 and TRBJ2-1, the CDR3 gives the full variable domain: DGGITQSPKYLFRKEGQNVTLSCEQNLNHDAMYWYRQDPGQGLRLIYYSQIVNDFQKGDIAEGYSVSREKKESFPLTVTSAQKNPTAFYLCASSRGGPLRGNNEQFFGPGTRLTVL.

As regards this clone: The CDR3 end lies 3 residues beyond the end of the read and is filled in from the germline J gene. V gene TRBV6-2 or TRBV6-3 combines with J gene TRBJ2-4; D unresolved. The CDR3 sequence is 13 residues long. Germline V gives CDR1 MNHEY, CDR2 SVGEGT. The CDR3 is CASSYGFNYGQYF. The sequenced part of the CDR3 DNA is TGTGCCAGCAGTTATGGCTTTAACTATGGT.

Concerning this clone itself: Read sequence stops 3 residues before the CDR3 end, and the germline J gene provides the missing end. The genes are TRBV19 and TRBJ1-2, with D possibly being TRBD1 (6 bases). Germline CDR1 and CDR2: LNHDA and SQIVND (reference sequence). This CDR3 is built from 17 residues. CDR3 DNA, as far as it was read: TGTGCCAGTAGTATAGATCCGCCTAGCGGGGGCACAGATACC. Translating gives CASSIDPPSGGTDT. The full CDR3 sequence reads CASSIDPPSGGTDTYTF.